The rows below give T cell receptor beta chains drawn from one sample of a study of blood T cells in healthy people across ages. TCRdb re-called the 5' RACE reads through MiXCR, storing one row per CDR3 protein. In the table there are around 1,500,000 distinct CDR3 sequences, roughly 30% of which are singletons. Specimen: blood. These receptors were obtained from a woman aged 25-40 years in good health. CDR3s include the opening cysteine and the closing phenylalanine or tryptophan.

TRBV9 CASSGGQVPFGYGYTF
TRBV18 CASSPPRTTSTDTQYF
TRBV30 CAWSFSDFYEQYF
TRBV29-1 CSVGTGGPNSPLHF
TRBV7-2 CASSLGGAWGGADTQYF
TRBV4-2 CASSHSGTGLSYEQYF
TRBV7-7 CASSPAGGTTNEKLFF
TRBV7-2 CASSKGGPGQALPQHF
TRBV11-2 CASSFLTGGFYEQYF
TRBV11-2 CASSLLAARELFF
TRBV20-1 CSAPIQGGIYNEQFF
TRBV7-2 CASSPNLADTQYF
TRBV12-3/TRBV12-4 CASSSSEGADSTDTQYF
TRBV18 CASSTDRMNTEAFF
TRBV6-2/TRBV6-3 CASSRPMGLAGTNHEQYF
TRBV20-1 CSARASGDYEQYF
TRBV6-5 CASSYSIGGEVWGGYTF
TRBV2 CASSEIAKEKLFF
TRBV6-5 CAIRLTKNTEAFF
TRBV5-1 CASSHAQGAYEQYF
TRBV12-3/TRBV12-4 CASSSLDGSGEKLFF
TRBV7-2 CASSQTGGAGYEQFF
TRBV24-1 CATSGAVPQETQYF
TRBV14 CASSQEVGRVYGQFF
TRBV7-2 CASSLGLLSGELFF
TRBV20-1 CSAWGQGENQPQHF
TRBV24-1 CATSDLLQSNQPQHF
TRBV5-1 CASSTGGAETQYF
TRBV6-6 CASTNSGRRSYGYTF
TRBV4-3 CASSQDMKNIQYF
TRBV2 CASSEVGRSPLHF
TRBV14 CASSQAGQGWGEAFF
TRBV7-9 CASSSDGTRNTEAFF
TRBV5-6 CASSHRVLFTEAFF
TRBV10-3 CAISRAPQETQYF
TRBV10-3 CAISEPFQETQYF
TRBV28 CASSQRRGTHYEQYF
TRBV20-1 CSAIGTSGNQPQHF
TRBV7-6 CASNQSGGRAGELFF
TRBV7-6 CASSLVTSGDVSAGELFF
TRBV7-2 CASSQGQRETQYF
TRBV5-1 CASRAGGIAETQYF
TRBV25-1 CASRPGGQGCHEQYF
TRBV10-3 CAISEVVQSLDNEQFF
TRBV2 CASRGTPRSLYEQYF
TRBV7-2 CASSRGQGVNYGYTF
TRBV5-1 CASIEQETQYF
TRBV12-3/TRBV12-4 CASCQSLSDTEAFF
TRBV7-2 CASSYDLTYNEQFF
TRBV28 CASSLSAGAKNYGYTF
TRBV7-2 CASSYNSGRNQPQHF
TRBV30 CAWSEGTNYGYTF
TRBV3-1 CASSQEVAGGGEQYF